This TCR beta chain came from a study of neurological immune-mediated disorders. The study, taken as a whole, reports: Across subjects, expanded clones had no CDR3 amino acid sequences in common, pointing to private repertoires in all groups.

The CDR3 length is 15 residues. V gave up 7 bases and J gave up 0 bases, with 15 bases separating them. Germline CDR1 is SQVTM and CDR2 is ANQGSEA. This clonotype showed up many times. Its antigen is still unknown. TCRdb used MiXCR to reprocess the 5' RACE reads, holding one entry per CDR3 protein. The sample lists 30,000 to 50,000 distinct CDR3 sequences, 6.5% to 8.5% seen once, with roughly 5.6% in the top ten. The receptor comes from a man aged 50-59 years in good health. The sequenced material came from CD4+ T cells from blood. This chain uses TRBV29-1 with TRBJ2-2, with D possibly being TRBD1 (6 bases). CDR3 amino acids: CSAGTGTTNTGELFF. The CDR3 bases are TGCAGCGCCGGGACCGGGACAACGAACACCGGGGAGCTGTTTTTT.